Each of the 7 T cell receptor beta chains below was sequenced from the same sample in a study of cytomegalovirus exposure and HLA in healthy donors. The table came from immunoSEQ multiplex PCR; TCRdb's copy has only in-frame clones and leaves some out. There are 170,000 or so clones in the sample; about four fifths occur only once, and 2.5% to 3.5% lies in the top ten. The sequencing input was PBMCs. Receptors were obtained from a woman younger than 30 in good health and CMV-seropositive.

The chain joins TRBV5-6 to TRBJ1-1; no reliable D call. The CDR3 sequence is 13 residues long. The V gene's germline CDR1 is SGHDT and CDR2 YYEEEE. The V and J ends lost 7 bases and 6 bases respectively, with 16 bases between them. The CDR3: CASGVGGLPEAFF. The CDR3 bases are TGTGCCAGCGGCGTAGGCGGTTTGCCTGAAGCTTTCTTT.

This clone was found many times. The rearrangement uses TRBV6-4 and TRBJ2-1; 9 nucleotides line up with TRBD2. CDR3 length: 13 residues. The V segment lost 2 bases and the J segment 10 bases; nucleotides outside the gene matches: 3. Germline V lookup: CDR1 MRHNA, CDR2 SNTAGT. The CDR3 protein is CASSDRLAGEQFF. The CDR3 nucleotides read TGTGCCAGCAGTGACCGTCTAGCGGGGGAGCAGTTCTTC.

The chain is built from TRBV11-2 and TRBJ2-5, with TRBD1 matching over 9 bases. Germline V gene sequence: CDR1 SGHAT, CDR2 FQNNGV. This CDR3 is built from 15 residues. Losses at the gene ends were 4 bases for V and 2 bases for J; bases not matched to a gene: 5. Written as DNA, the CDR3 is TGTGCCAGCAGCTACAGGGACAGGGTTCAAGAGACCCAGTACTTC. The encoded protein is CASSYRDRVQETQYF.

The chain has TRBV4-1 and TRBJ2-5; the match to TRBD2 covers 9 bases. V was clipped by 3 bases and J by 5 bases; unmatched bases: 1. Germline CDR1 MGHRA, CDR2 YSYEKL. This CDR3 is built from 13 residues. CDR3 DNA: TGCGCCAGCAGCCATACTAGCGGGGAGACCCAGTACTTC. Translated, it gives CASSHTSGETQYF.

The V gene is TRBV5-1, the J gene TRBJ1-1, with TRBD1 as a possible D gene (6 bases). V lost 2 bases and J lost 3, with 11 bases in between. Germline loops: CDR1 SGHRS, CDR2 YFSETQ. CDR3 size: 14 residues. The CDR3 reads CASSFHRVDTEAFF. CDR3 nucleotide sequence: TGCGCCAGCAGCTTCCACAGGGTGGACACTGAAGCTTTCTTT.

This clone was counted a few times. V and J are TRBV18 and TRBJ1-1, with D uncertain. From germline, CDR1 is KGHSH and CDR2 LQKENI. This CDR3 has 13 residues. Trimming took 0 bases from V and 5 from J, leaving 7 bases between them. CDR3 sequence reads: CASSPPPRTEAFF. The CDR3 DNA reads as TGTGCCAGCTCACCACCTCCTAGGACTGAAGCTTTCTTT.

V and J are TRBV28 and TRBJ1-5; a possible D gene is TRBD1 (5 bases). CDR3 length: 15 residues. V dropped 3 bases and J dropped 4 bases, with 13 bases sitting between them. Germline loops: CDR1 MDHEN, CDR2 SYDVKM. Here the CDR3 reads CASSLGGAQNQPQHF. CDR3 sequence (DNA): TGTGCCAGCAGTTTGGGAGGGGCTCAAAATCAGCCCCAGCATTTT.